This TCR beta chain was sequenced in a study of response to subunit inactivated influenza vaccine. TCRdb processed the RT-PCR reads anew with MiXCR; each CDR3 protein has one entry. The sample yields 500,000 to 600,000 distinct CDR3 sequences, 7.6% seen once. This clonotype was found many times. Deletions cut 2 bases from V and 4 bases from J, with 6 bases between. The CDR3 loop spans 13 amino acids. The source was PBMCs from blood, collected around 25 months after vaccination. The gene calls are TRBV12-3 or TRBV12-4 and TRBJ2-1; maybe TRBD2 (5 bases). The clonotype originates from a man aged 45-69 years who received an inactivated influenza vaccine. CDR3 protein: CASSLRGYNEQFF. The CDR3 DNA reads TGTGCCAGCAGTTTACGAGGGTACAATGAGCAGTTCTTC.